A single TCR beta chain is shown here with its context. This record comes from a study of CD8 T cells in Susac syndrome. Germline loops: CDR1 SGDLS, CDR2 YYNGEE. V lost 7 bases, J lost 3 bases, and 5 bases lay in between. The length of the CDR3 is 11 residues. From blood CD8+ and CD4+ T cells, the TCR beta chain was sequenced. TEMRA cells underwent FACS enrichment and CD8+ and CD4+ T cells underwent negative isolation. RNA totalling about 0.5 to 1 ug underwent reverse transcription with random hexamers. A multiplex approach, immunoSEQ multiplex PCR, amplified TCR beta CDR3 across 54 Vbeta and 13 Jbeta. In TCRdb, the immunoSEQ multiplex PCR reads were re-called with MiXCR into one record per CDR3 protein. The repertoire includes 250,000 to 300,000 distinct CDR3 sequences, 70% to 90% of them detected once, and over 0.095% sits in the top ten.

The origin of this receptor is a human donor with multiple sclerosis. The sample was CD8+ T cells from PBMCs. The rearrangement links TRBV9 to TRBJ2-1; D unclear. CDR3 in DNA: TGTGCCAGCGGGGTCTACAATGAGCAGTTCTTC. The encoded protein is CASGVYNEQFF.